The 29 T cell receptor beta chains reported below all come from one sample, sequenced in a study of post-analysis software for immune sequencing data. Antigens for these TCRs are unknown. Study conclusions and caveats: TRBV5-6, TRBV5-1 and TRBV20-1 belonged to a set of roughly five TRBV segments that were more frequent in patients than controls.

Tagging with unique molecular identifiers was a feature of the TCR beta cDNA libraries. From the PCR reads, TCRdb called clonotypes with MiXCR, one entry per CDR3 protein. The table records 650,000 to 850,000 distinct CDR3 sequences, approximately 44% of them present only once. Sequencing used blood. All receptors derive from a girl aged 10 to 17 with multiple sclerosis.

The chain is built from TRBV3-1 and TRBJ2-5; the D gene is possibly TRBD1 (5 bases). The J call may not be correct, given that the DNA end is closer to TRBJ2-7. CDR1 LGHDT and CDR2 YNNKEL come from the germline V gene (reference sequence). The CDR3 contains 16 residues. The DNA for the CDR3 is TGTGCCAGCAGCCAAGATGGGTTGGGGCCACCCTACGAGCAGTACTTC. This encodes CASSQDGLGPPYEQYF.

The V call is TRBV7-2, the J call TRBJ2-5; 9 bases map to TRBD2. The J call may be wrong; the DNA end is better matched by TRBJ2-7. The CDR3 consists of 15 residues. Looked up from germline, CDR1 is SGHTA and CDR2 is FQGNSA. The CDR3 spells CASTSGGTSRYEQYF. The CDR3 nucleotides read TGTGCCAGCACCTCGGGAGGGACTAGCAGATACGAGCAGTACTTC.

This clonotype occurred a few times. The chain combines TRBV30 with TRBJ1-2; tentative D call: TRBD1 (5 bases). CDR1 is GTSNPN, CDR2 SVGIG, per germline (reference sequence). This CDR3 is built from 14 residues. V dropped 3 bases and J dropped 8 bases, with 19 bases sitting between them. CDR3 DNA sequence: TGTGCCTGGAGCAGGGCCGGGGTAGGTGAAGGCTACACCTTC. This translates into CAWSRAGVGEGYTF.

The V call is TRBV20-1, the J call TRBJ2-3; D possibly corresponds to TRBD2 (6 bases). This CDR3 has 14 amino acids. The V gene lost 6 bases and the J gene lost 2 bases, with 15 bases spanning the gap. The germline CDR1 and CDR2 sequences are DFQATT and SNEGSKA (reference sequence). The CDR3 protein is CSAPDGGNTDTQYF. DNA of the CDR3: TGCAGTGCCCCGGACGGGGGAAACACAGATACGCAGTATTTT.

The chain links TRBV20-1 to TRBJ1-4; 9 nucleotides line up with TRBD1. The trim removed 4 bases at V and 8 bases at J, leaving 8 bases unmatched. This CDR3 has 14 amino acids. Germline CDR1 and CDR2: DFQATT and SNEGSKA (reference sequence). The CDR3 DNA reads as TGCAGTGCTATCCGTGACAGGGGGAGGGAAAAACTGTTTTTT. This codes for CSAIRDRGREKLFF.

The table lists this clonotype with a few counts. V and J are TRBV5-1 and TRBJ1-1; weak D call: TRBD1 (5 bases). This CDR3 is built from 15 residues. Trimming left V 1 base short and J 3 bases short, with 13 bases between. In germline, CDR1 is SGHRS, CDR2 YFSETQ. This CDR3 is CASSLSGQLYTEAFF. Here the CDR3 DNA reads TGCGCCAGCAGCTTGTCGGGGCAGCTCTACACTGAAGCTTTCTTT.

V and J are TRBV7-9 and TRBJ2-7, with D possibly TRBD2 on 5 matching bases. The CDR3 spans 13 residues. Deletions cut 10 bases from V and 1 base from J, with 14 bases between. CDR1 is SEHNR and CDR2 is FQNEAQ in the germline V gene (reference sequence). Written as DNA, the CDR3 is TGTGCCACCGCGAGTGGGAGTTCCTACGAGCAGTACTTC. This encodes CATASGSSYEQYF.

The V gene is TRBV28, the J gene TRBJ1-2; D possibly corresponds to TRBD1 (5 bases). This CDR3 has 15 amino acids. V was trimmed by 5 bases and J by 4 bases, leaving 17 bases between them. Germline loops: CDR1 MDHEN, CDR2 SYDVKM. The CDR3 DNA reads TGTGCCAGCAGTCCAGATACAGGAATAGGCTATGGCTACACCTTC. Amino acids: CASSPDTGIGYGYTF.

The chain has TRBV30 and TRBJ2-1; TRBD2 is a possible D gene (6 bases). This CDR3 region has 16 residues. CDR1 is GTSNPN, CDR2 SVGIG, per germline (reference sequence). Between the trimmed V and J ends, which lost 3 bases and 8 bases, there was a span of 23 bases. The CDR3 DNA is TGTGCCTGGAGCCTACCTGCGGGAAAGCGGTGGGATGAGCAGTTCTTC. This gives the protein CAWSLPAGKRWDEQFF. Using reference TRBV30 and TRBJ2-1 for the parts outside the CDR3, the full variable domain is SQTIHQWPATLVQPVGSPLSLECTVEGTSNPNLYWYRQAAGRGLQLLFYSVGIGQISSEVPQNLSASRPQDRQFILSSKKLLLSDSGFYLCAWSLPAGKRWDEQFFGPGTRLTVL.

This chain joins TRBV10-3 and TRBJ1-5; 7 bases match TRBD1. This CDR3 has 14 residues. V lost 10 bases to trimming and J lost 4 bases; unmatched junction nucleotides: 10. Per germline, CDR1 ENHRY and CDR2 SYGVKD. Here the CDR3 DNA reads TGTGCCACCAGGGGACAGCTCGGGAATCAGCCCCAGCATTTT. It is translated as CATRGQLGNQPQHF.

This clonotype was seen repeatedly, ten times or more. This chain connects TRBV15 to TRBJ2-5; D may be TRBD1 (6 bases). The CDR3 contains 17 residues. V lost 0 bases, J lost 2 bases, and 16 bases lay in between. The germline V gene has CDR1 LNHNV and CDR2 YYDKDF (reference sequence). DNA of the CDR3: TGTGCCACCAGCAGAGATGCGTGGGGAAGGGGGCAAGAGACCCAGTACTTC. As protein: CATSRDAWGRGQETQYF. The full variable domain, its missing parts supplied by reference TRBV15 and TRBJ2-5, is DAMVIQNPRYQVTQFGKPVTLSCSQTLNHNVMYWYQQKSSQAPKLLFHYYDKDFNNEADTPDNFQSRRPNTSFCFLDIRSPGLGDTAMYLCATSRDAWGRGQETQYFGPGTRLLVL.

The J gene is TRBJ1-2, the V gene TRBV29-1; 12 bases line up with TRBD1. Germline CDR1 SQVTM, CDR2 ANQGSEA. This CDR3 has 15 residues. V was pared by 4 bases and J by 7 bases, with 10 bases of the junction left unmatched. CDR3 sequence: CSVGGTGGLLVGYTF. The CDR3 nucleotides read TGCAGCGTTGGGGGGACAGGGGGCCTTCTTGTTGGCTACACCTTC.

This clonotype has only one observation. The chain carries TRBV5-1 and TRBJ2-5; D is unresolved. In germline, CDR1 is SGHRS, CDR2 YFSETQ. Trimming shortened V by 7 bases and J by 1 base, and 14 bases separated the two germline ends. This CDR3 has 14 residues. CDR3 in amino acids: CASAAVQRQETQYF. CDR3 nucleotides: TGCGCCAGCGCGGCCGTTCAGCGCCAAGAGACCCAGTACTTC.

The J gene is TRBJ2-6, the V gene TRBV7-9; 12 nucleotides agree with TRBD1. CDR3 length equals 17 residues. V lost 4 bases and J lost 3; bases outside the gene matches: 4. CDR1 is SEHNR and CDR2 is FQNEAQ in the germline V gene (reference sequence). The CDR3 here is CASSSGQGALGANVLTF. CDR3 DNA sequence: TGTGCCAGCAGCTCGGGACAGGGGGCGCTTGGGGCCAACGTCCTGACTTTC. The full variable domain, in which reference TRBV7-9 and TRBJ2-6 provide the parts outside the CDR3, is DTGVSQNPRHKITKRGQNVTFRCDPISEHNRLYWYRQTLGQGPEFLTYFQNEAQLEKSRLLSDRFSAERPKGSFSTLEIQRTEQGDSAMYLCASSSGQGALGANVLTFGAGSRLTVL.

The V call is TRBV25-1, the J call TRBJ2-3; TRBD2 is a possible D gene (6 bases). Trimming removed 3 bases from V and 0 bases from J, with 13 bases in between. The CDR3 extends over 16 amino acids. Per germline, CDR1 MGHDK and CDR2 SYGVNS. The chain's CDR3 is CASSEYSGISTDTQYF. The CDR3 DNA sequence: TGTGCCAGCAGTGAGTATAGCGGAATTAGCACAGATACGCAGTATTTT.

This clonotype was seen a single time. The J gene is TRBJ1-5, the V gene TRBV7-2; 8 nucleotides match TRBD1. Germline V gives CDR1 SGHTA, CDR2 FQGNSA. The J segment lost 2 bases and the V segment lost 5 bases, leaving 5 bases of the junction unmatched. This CDR3 is 15 amino acids long. The CDR3 DNA sequence: TGTGCCAGCAGCAGACAGACAGGGGGCAATCAGCCCCAGCATTTT. It translates to CASSRQTGGNQPQHF.

The chain uses TRBV6-2 or TRBV6-3 and TRBJ2-5; D might be TRBD2 (6 bases). Germline V gives CDR1 MNHEY, CDR2 SVGEGT. CDR3 length equals 16 residues. V shed 5 bases and J shed 5 bases, with 21 bases lying between them. This CDR3 reads CASSRSETGDRETQYF. The CDR3 nucleotides read TGTGCCAGCAGTCGATCGGAAACGGGGGATCGGGAGACCCAGTACTTC.

This clonotype has just a few counts. The chain links TRBV5-1 to TRBJ2-7; D is possibly TRBD1 or TRBD2 (5 bases each). The germline gives CDR1 SGHRS, CDR2 YFSETQ. The CDR3 extends over 16 amino acids. The V gene lost 7 bases and the J gene lost 3 bases, with 23 bases spanning the gap. The CDR3 region is CASSRTTGTDNYEQYF. The CDR3 DNA follows: TGCGCCAGCTCACGGACCACCGGGACCGATAACTACGAGCAGTACTTC.

This clonotype was recorded a few times. The chain carries TRBV6-5 and TRBJ1-2; the D is unclear. The V end was cut by 3 bases, the J end by 7 bases, with 15 bases between. This CDR3 comprises 14 residues. In germline, CDR1 is MNHEY, CDR2 SVGAGI. CDR3 amino acids: CASSYSSGVGGYTF. For the CDR3, the DNA is TGTGCCAGCAGTTATTCGAGTGGTGTCGGTGGCTACACCTTC.

The rearrangement uses TRBV25-1 and TRBJ2-5; 8 nucleotides match TRBD1. The V gene end was trimmed by 1 base and the J gene end by 1 base; junction bases not matched to a gene: 2. This CDR3 comprises 15 residues. Germline-derived CDR1 and CDR2 are MGHDK and SYGVNS. The CDR3 sequence: CASSEWTGRQETQYF. The CDR3 DNA follows: TGTGCCAGCAGTGAATGGACAGGGCGCCAAGAGACCCAGTACTTC.

The chain joins TRBV7-2 to TRBJ2-1, with D possibly matching TRBD2 (5 bases). Germline V gene sequence: CDR1 SGHTA, CDR2 FQGNSA. Trimming stripped 0 bases from V and 4 bases from J, with 13 bases between. The CDR3 has 16 amino acids. CDR3 sequence: CASSLALGVGYNEQFF. The CDR3 DNA follows: TGTGCCAGCAGCTTAGCACTAGGTGTGGGGTACAATGAGCAGTTCTTC.

This clonotype has a handful of counts. The J gene is TRBJ2-6, the V gene TRBV19, with unresolved D. The CDR3 has 14 amino acids. Between the trimmed V and J ends, which lost 7 bases and 1 base, there was a span of 8 bases. CDR1 and CDR2 (germline): LNHDA, SQIVND (reference sequence). The CDR3 here is CASTHRSGANVLTF. For the CDR3, the DNA is TGTGCCAGTACCCACAGATCTGGGGCCAACGTCCTGACTTTC.

This clonotype was counted between two and nine times. This chain uses TRBV4-3 with TRBJ2-3; D not certain. This CDR3 spans 15 amino acids. CDR1 is LGHNA and CDR2 is YSLEER in the germline V gene. Deletions cut 0 bases from V and 1 base from J, with 8 bases between. The CDR3 DNA reads TGCGCCAGCAGCCAAGATTGGCAGGGCACAGATACGCAGTATTTT. Residues: CASSQDWQGTDTQYF.

The chain recombines TRBV20-1 with TRBJ2-3; tentatively, D is TRBD1 (6 bases). The V end lost 6 bases, the J end lost 1 base, and 17 bases lay between the germline ends. This CDR3 comprises 15 residues. CDR1 and CDR2 (germline): DFQATT, SNEGSKA (reference sequence). The CDR3 here is CSAPGQPGGTDTQYF. The CDR3 coding sequence is TGCAGTGCCCCAGGACAGCCTGGAGGCACAGATACGCAGTATTTT.

V is TRBV20-1 and J is TRBJ2-5, with 8 positions matching TRBD2. Germline assignment: CDR1 DFQATT and CDR2 SNEGSKA (reference sequence). V shed 3 bases and J 4 bases; nucleotides not matched to a gene: 10. The CDR3 loop spans 15 amino acids. The CDR3 DNA is TGCAGTGCTAGCAAAACCGGGACTAGTCCAGAGACCCAGTACTTC. Amino acids: CSASKTGTSPETQYF.

This chain uses TRBV2 with TRBJ2-5, with 9 bases aligning to TRBD1. This CDR3 has 16 residues. The germline V gene has CDR1 SNHLY and CDR2 FYNNEI. Losses at the gene ends were 5 bases for V and 1 base for J; bases not matched to a gene: 8. The CDR3 nucleotides read TGTGCCAGCAGTTCCAGAGGACAGGGGCCCCAAGAGACCCAGTACTTC. Translating it yields CASSSRGQGPQETQYF.

The chain combines TRBV7-8 with TRBJ2-3, with 9 bases aligning to TRBD2. This CDR3 is built from 19 residues. V trimming: 1 base; J trimming: 0 bases; junction bases outside the gene matches: 11. Germline lookup yields CDR1 SGHVS and CDR2 FQNEAQ. The DNA for the CDR3 is TGTGCCAGCAGCTTAGGTGGACTAGCGATAACACCTAGCACAGATACGCAGTATTTT. Translated, it gives CASSLGGLAITPSTDTQYF.

The chain recombines TRBV25-1 with TRBJ2-5, with 13 bases fitting TRBD2. V trimming: 1 base; J trimming: 5 bases; junction bases outside the gene matches: 7. Germline V gene sequence: CDR1 MGHDK, CDR2 SYGVNS. This CDR3 contains 17 residues. The DNA of the CDR3 is TGTGCCAGCAGTGAATCCCGACTAGCGGGAGGCGAGGAGACCCAGTACTTC. It encodes CASSESRLAGGEETQYF.

The chain joins TRBV5-1 to TRBJ2-3; D is tentatively TRBD1 or TRBD2 (5 bases each). V lost 7 bases, J lost 1 base, and 16 bases lay in between. In germline, CDR1 is SGHRS, CDR2 YFSETQ. The CDR3 is 15 amino acids. CDR3 protein: CASADSRVGTDTQYF. The DNA of the CDR3 is TGCGCCAGCGCGGACTCCAGGGTGGGCACAGATACGCAGTATTTT.